The 25 T cell receptor beta chains reported below all come from one sample, sequenced in a study of blood T cell repertoires in COVID-19. Clones were read by immunoSEQ multiplex PCR, and TCRdb kept only the in-frame ones, dropping some. The sample lists about 200,000 clones; 65% to 90% were seen once. The sample taken for sequencing was peripheral blood. All receptors derive from a man aged 45 to 65 with active or convalescent COVID-19.

This clone appeared a few times. The chain is built from TRBV24-1 and TRBJ2-3; 7 nucleotides match TRBD2. Germline trimming cut 3 bases from V and 6 bases from J; bases unmatched to any gene: 5. There are 14 residues in the CDR3. Per the germline V gene, CDR1 is KGHDR and CDR2 is SFDVKD. CDR3 residues: CATSDGGGSDTQYF. In DNA form, the CDR3 reads TGTGCCACCAGTGATGGCGGGGGATCCGATACGCAGTATTTT.

This sequence joins TRBV18 and TRBJ2-5, with 9 bases that match TRBD1. Germline loops: CDR1 KGHSH, CDR2 LQKENI. Losses at the gene ends were 1 base for V and 5 bases for J; bases not matched to a gene: 2. The CDR3 has 14 residues. As DNA, the CDR3 is TGTGCCAGCTCACCACAGGACAGGGGTGAGACCCAGTACTTC. It yields the protein CASSPQDRGETQYF.

This clone occurred a few times. The same CDR3 arises from other DNA sequences in this sample as well. The CDR3 here is CASSPGGANTGELFF. The CDR3 nucleotides read TGTGCCAGCAGTCCGGGGGGGGCAAACACCGGGGAGCTGTTTTTT. The V gene is TRBV28, the J gene TRBJ2-2; 8 positions agree with TRBD2. V shed 5 bases, J shed 2 bases, and the junction held 4 bases outside the gene matches. Germline loops: CDR1 MDHEN, CDR2 SYDVKM. CDR3 length: 15 amino acids.

The chain links TRBV7-9 to TRBJ2-7, with a possible D match to TRBD1 (6 bases). Per the germline V gene, CDR1 is SEHNR and CDR2 is FQNEAQ (reference sequence). The ends were cut back, 3 bases at V and 1 base at J, with 10 bases in the middle. CDR3 length: 14 residues. In DNA form, the CDR3 reads TGTGCCAGCAGCTTCCGGGACATTTCCTACGAGCAGTACTTC. Its protein product is CASSFRDISYEQYF.

The chain carries TRBV19 and TRBJ2-3, with 8 nucleotides matching TRBD2. The CDR3 is made up of 15 amino acids. The junction had 7 bases not matched to a gene; V was cut back by 6 bases and J by 2 bases. Germline values: CDR1 LNHDA, CDR2 SQIVND (reference sequence). The CDR3 here is CASSPRAGDTDTQYF. The CDR3 DNA sequence: TGTGCCAGTAGCCCCCGAGCGGGAGACACAGATACGCAGTATTTT.

The chain carries TRBV4-3 and TRBJ1-4; tentatively, D is TRBD1 (5 bases). The CDR3 is made up of 14 amino acids. Trimming stripped 6 bases from V and 8 bases from J, with 16 bases between. Germline-derived CDR1 and CDR2 are LGHNA and YSLEER. CDR3 residues: CASRPDRGREKLFF. CDR3 DNA: TGCGCCAGCAGGCCAGACAGAGGTCGAGAAAAACTGTTTTTT.

V is TRBV7-6 and J is TRBJ2-3; TRBD2 agrees at 8 bases. V lost 5 bases, J lost 2 bases, and 6 bases stayed unmatched. Germline-derived CDR1 and CDR2 are SGHVS and FNYEAQ. The CDR3 extends over 15 amino acids. CDR3 nucleotides: TGTGCCAGCAGCGAAGTAGCGGGACCCACAGATACGCAGTATTTT. Translating gives CASSEVAGPTDTQYF.

This chain links TRBV14 with TRBJ1-5; no firm D call. The CDR3 consists of 17 residues. Germline lookup yields CDR1 SGHDN and CDR2 FVKESK. V lost 4 bases and J 2 bases, leaving 18 bases between the germline ends. This CDR3 is CASSRSIEGFGNQPQHF. The CDR3 bases are TGTGCCAGCAGCCGGTCAATAGAGGGCTTCGGCAATCAGCCCCAGCATTTT.

The gene calls are TRBV7-9 and TRBJ2-3; 10 bases match TRBD2. Germline-derived CDR1 and CDR2 are SEHNR and FQNEAQ (reference sequence). This CDR3 spans 16 amino acids. V lost 3 bases, J lost 2 bases, and 5 bases stayed unmatched. CDR3 in amino acids: CASSLGLAGVTDTQYF. In DNA, the CDR3 is TGTGCCAGCAGCTTGGGGCTAGCGGGGGTCACAGATACGCAGTATTTT.

This chain connects TRBV10-2 to TRBJ2-1; D perhaps matches TRBD2 (6 bases). V was shortened by 6 bases and J by 5 bases, with 11 bases between the two germline ends. The germline V gene encodes CDR1 WSHSY and CDR2 SAAADI. The CDR3 is made up of 13 amino acids. The CDR3 region has the DNA TGCGCCAGCAGCCGGGACTGGGACAATGAGCAGTTCTTC. The encoded protein is CASSRDWDNEQFF.

This CDR3 reads CAISESRATNEKLFF. The CDR3, as DNA: TGTGCCATCAGTGAGTCCCGGGCAACTAATGAAAAACTGTTTTTT. J is TRBJ1-4 and V is TRBV10-3, with D unresolved. Germline V lookup: CDR1 ENHRY, CDR2 SYGVKD. This CDR3 spans 15 amino acids. Trimming took 0 bases from V and 0 from J, leaving 5 bases between them.

The sample holds one count of this clone. The gene calls are TRBV12-5 and TRBJ2-1; 9 bases align to TRBD1. Germline lookup yields CDR1 LGHNT and CDR2 FRNRAP. The CDR3 has 14 residues. With 5 bases clipped from V and 8 bases from J, the junction kept 7 bases outside the gene matches. CDR3 coding DNA: TGTGCTAGTGGTGGGACAGGGATTGACCATGAGCAGTTCTTC. It specifies CASGGTGIDHEQFF.

The chain has TRBV18 and TRBJ2-5; TRBD1 is a possible D gene (5 bases). This CDR3 is 16 amino acids long. V lost 2 bases and J lost 1, with 14 bases in between. From germline, CDR1 is KGHSH and CDR2 LQKENI. CDR3: CASSPNTLGLQETQYF. Here the CDR3 DNA reads TGTGCCAGCTCACCAAACACTCTGGGGCTCCAAGAGACCCAGTACTTC.

This clone was recorded once. V gene TRBV6-2 or TRBV6-3 combines with J gene TRBJ2-6; D is possibly TRBD1 (5 bases). The ends were cut back, 5 bases at V and 0 bases at J, with 11 bases in the middle. In germline, CDR1 is MNHEY, CDR2 SVGEGT. The CDR3 has 16 amino acids. The CDR3 protein is CASSVGPRSGANVLTF. The CDR3 nucleotides are TGTGCCAGCAGTGTGGGGCCCCGCTCTGGGGCCAACGTCCTGACTTTC.

The chain has TRBV5-5 and TRBJ2-3; TRBD2 matches 8 bases. This CDR3 contains 15 residues. CDR1 is SGHKS, CDR2 YYEKEE, per germline (reference sequence). V dropped 4 bases and J dropped 5; count of bases not matched to a gene: 9. The CDR3 loop reads CASSPPGGGQDTQYF. Written as DNA, the CDR3 is TGTGCCAGCAGCCCCCCCGGGGGGGGCCAAGATACGCAGTATTTT.

This clone was seen once. J is TRBJ1-2 and V is TRBV11-2; D is possibly TRBD1 (6 bases). Trimming stripped 5 bases from V and 1 base from J, with 20 bases between. Germline V gene lookup returns CDR1 SGHAT and CDR2 FQNNGV. This CDR3 has 17 amino acids. CDR3 nucleotide sequence: TGTGCCAGCAGCACGAGGGAACAGGGAAACTTTAACTATGGCTACACCTTC. This codes for CASSTREQGNFNYGYTF. Complete variable domain (other parts from reference TRBV11-2 and TRBJ1-2): EAGVAQSPRYKIIEKRQSVAFWCNPISGHATLYWYQQILGQGPKLLIQFQNNGVVDDSQLPKDRFSAERLKGVDSTLKIQPAKLEDSAVYLCASSTREQGNFNYGYTFGSGTRLTVV.

V gene TRBV19 combines with J gene TRBJ2-7; 10 bases are shared with TRBD1. Looked up from germline, CDR1 is LNHDA and CDR2 is SQIVND (reference sequence). The CDR3 covers 15 residues. Losses at the gene ends were 3 bases for V and 2 bases for J; bases not matched to a gene: 4. This chain's CDR3 is CASSISGQGAYEQYF. CDR3 DNA sequence: TGTGCCAGTAGTATCTCTGGACAGGGGGCCTACGAGCAGTACTTC.

There are a few counts of this clone. V usage is TRBV11-2 and J usage is TRBJ2-3; D is ambiguous. The V gene's germline CDR1 is SGHAT and CDR2 FQNNGV. This CDR3 has 14 residues. Deletions cut 0 bases from V and 2 bases from J, with 6 bases between. The CDR3 region is CASSLDHSTDTQYF. DNA of the CDR3: TGTGCCAGCAGCTTAGATCACTCCACAGATACGCAGTATTTT.

The chain couples TRBV7-2 to TRBJ2-2, with D possibly TRBD1 on 5 matching bases. CDR1 and CDR2 from the germline V gene are SGHTA and FQGNSA. The CDR3 sequence is 15 residues long. V was trimmed by 3 bases and J by 4 bases, leaving 12 bases between them. The CDR3 DNA reads as TGTGCCAGCAGCTTGGGGCAGGGATTCACCGGGGAGCTGTTTTTT. Translating gives CASSLGQGFTGELFF. Combining the CDR3 with reference TRBV7-2 and TRBJ2-2 gives the whole variable domain GAGVSQSPSNKVTEKGKDVELRCDPISGHTALYWYRQSLGQGLEFLIYFQGNSAPDKSGLPSDRFSAERTGGSVSTLTIQRTQQEDSAVYLCASSLGQGFTGELFFGEGSRLTVL.

This chain connects TRBV29-1 to TRBJ2-1, with D unresolved. Germline CDR1 reads SQVTM; CDR2 reads ANQGSEA. This CDR3 is 18 amino acids long. The ends were cut back, 4 bases at V and 0 bases at J, with 22 bases in the middle. Here the CDR3 reads CSVAGTAGPISSYNEQFF. The CDR3 DNA reads as TGCAGCGTTGCCGGTACGGCTGGGCCGATAAGCTCCTACAATGAGCAGTTCTTC.

The DNA for the CDR3 is TGTGCCAGCAGCCGAACTATCGAAGAGACCCAGTACTTC. Its protein product is CASSRTIEETQYF. This chain links TRBV28 with TRBJ2-5; D unclear. CDR3 length: 13 residues. Germline lookup yields CDR1 MDHEN and CDR2 SYDVKM. V lost 6 bases, J lost 3 bases, and 11 bases lay in between.

This clone was counted only a few times. The genes are TRBV10-2 and TRBJ2-1, with a tentative D call TRBD2 (6 bases). Germline lookup yields CDR1 WSHSY and CDR2 SAAADI. The CDR3 contains 14 residues. The V end lost 1 base, the J end lost 4 bases, and 8 bases lay between the germline ends. In DNA form, the CDR3 reads TGCGCCAGCAGTGAGTGGGACTCTTACAATGAGCAGTTCTTC. Translation: CASSEWDSYNEQFF.

Written as DNA, the CDR3 is TGTGCCAGCAGCTTCCGGGACACCACAGATACGCAGTATTTT. Its translation is CASSFRDTTDTQYF. The chain employs TRBV5-4 and TRBJ2-3, with TRBD1 as a possible D gene (6 bases). CDR1 is SGHNT, CDR2 YYREEE, per germline (reference sequence). CDR3 length equals 14 residues. V lost 2 bases to trimming and J lost 2 bases, with 9 bases between them.

The rearrangement links TRBV29-1 to TRBJ2-2; tentative D call: TRBD1 (6 bases). The germline gives CDR1 SQVTM, CDR2 ANQGSEA. The CDR3 sequence is 14 residues long. V lost 6 bases and J lost 0, with 11 bases in between. CDR3 nucleotide sequence: TGCAGCGTGCCGGGACAAGCGAACACCGGGGAGCTGTTTTTT. It yields the protein CSVPGQANTGELFF.

This chain uses TRBV2 with TRBJ2-7; weak D call: TRBD2 (6 bases). The CDR3 is 13 residues long. V gave up 5 bases and J gave up 3 bases, with 11 bases separating them. Germline V gene lookup returns CDR1 SNHLY and CDR2 FYNNEI. In DNA, the CDR3 is TGTGCCAGCAGTCGGGACTCACTCTACGAGCAGTACGTC. Protein product: CASSRDSLYEQYV.